One sample yielded the 32 T cell receptor beta chains listed below, sequenced in a study of T cells in Graves' hyperthyroidism and ophthalmopathy. RNA transcripts were the template for amplifying TCR beta CDR3 regions. Using the HTBI primer set, a first-round RT-PCR was run on the TCR CDR3. TCRdb re-analysed the multiplex PCR reads in MiXCR, keeping a single row per CDR3 protein. The repertoire has a few hundred thousand distinct CDR3 sequences, around 42% of them found once; the top ten carry around 7.7%. Sequenced sample: peripheral blood or thyroid tissue (not recorded which). These receptors came from a woman between 18 and 29 years old with Graves' hyperthyroidism.

The chain has TRBV7-9 and TRBJ2-3, with D possibly TRBD1 on 5 matching bases. V gave up 3 bases and J gave up 5 bases, with 15 bases separating them. The V gene's germline CDR1 is SEHNR and CDR2 FQNEAQ (reference sequence). The CDR3 loop spans 15 amino acids. CDR3 nucleotide sequence: TGTGCCAGCAGCTTTGACAGATCACGACGAGATACGCAGTATTTT. This encodes CASSFDRSRRDTQYF.

In its sample, this clonotype was seen a few times. The chain joins TRBV20-1 to TRBJ2-3, with no clear D. With 7 bases removed from V and 4 bases from J, the gap between germline ends came to 12 bases. The CDR3 consists of 12 residues. CDR1 is DFQATT and CDR2 is SNEGSKA in the germline V gene (reference sequence). The CDR3 nucleotides are TGCAGTGGAGCCCGGCGCGCAGATACGCAGTATTTT. Translated, it gives CSGARRADTQYF.

This clonotype has more than one count but fewer than ten. This chain connects TRBV24-1 to TRBJ2-3; D remains unclear. V lost 3 bases to trimming and J lost 6 bases, with 6 bases between them. Per the germline V gene, CDR1 is KGHDR and CDR2 is SFDVKD. The CDR3 runs to 12 residues. CDR3 residues: CATSDPLDTQYF. CDR3 coding DNA: TGTGCCACCAGTGATCCCTTGGATACGCAGTATTTT.

DNA for the CDR3: TGTGCCAGCAGTTGGCTAGCGGGAGCCGTCCCCACAAGACAAACCTCCTACGAGCAGTACTTC. This sequence encodes CASSWLAGAVPTRQTSYEQYF. The V and J genes are TRBV6-1 and TRBJ2-7, with 10 positions matching TRBD2. The CDR3 has 21 residues. Trimming at V came to 5 bases and at J to 0 bases, leaving 22 bases not matched to a gene. Looked up from germline, CDR1 is MNHNS and CDR2 is SASEGT.

This clonotype was seen ten or more times. This rearrangement joins TRBV7-8 to TRBJ1-2; D gene uncertain. CDR1 SGHVS and CDR2 FQNEAQ come from the germline V gene. V lost 1 base, J lost 2 bases, and 8 bases lay in between. The CDR3 loop spans 14 amino acids. In DNA form, the CDR3 reads TGTGCCAGCAGCTTAGGATCGGGGAACTATGGCTACACCTTC. Protein product: CASSLGSGNYGYTF.

A few counts support this clonotype. The chain couples TRBV18 to TRBJ1-2; perhaps TRBD1 as D (5 bases). The CDR3 covers 13 residues. Per the germline V gene, CDR1 is KGHSH and CDR2 is LQKENI. The V and J ends lost 3 bases and 8 bases respectively, with 13 bases between them. The CDR3: CASSPEARGGYTF. CDR3 nucleotides: TGTGCCAGCTCACCCGAGGCGAGGGGAGGCTACACCTTC.

V usage is TRBV12-3 or TRBV12-4 and J usage is TRBJ1-2; perhaps TRBD1 as D (6 bases). The CDR3 covers 15 residues. V was cut by 6 bases and J by 4 bases, with 18 bases left in between. The CDR3 region has the DNA TGTGCCAGCAGATCCACGCGGGGGCGGATCTATGGCTACACCTTC. Its translation: CASRSTRGRIYGYTF.

This clonotype was seen ten or more times. The genes are TRBV20-1 and TRBJ2-5, with 14 bases aligning to TRBD2. Germline CDR1 is DFQATT and CDR2 is SNEGSKA (reference sequence). Trimming removed 6 bases from V and 4 bases from J; junction bases left unmatched: 4. The CDR3 loop spans 14 amino acids. CDR3 DNA sequence: TGCAGTGCCCAGACTAGCGGGAGGGGAGAGACCCAGTACTTC. Translated: CSAQTSGRGETQYF.

Turning to this clonotype: Just one base apart from a much larger clone, this may be a read error. The gene calls are TRBV7-2 and TRBJ2-7; D unresolved. The V end was cut by 6 bases, the J end by 5 bases, with 14 bases between. Germline V gene lookup returns CDR1 SGHTA and CDR2 FQGNSA. This CDR3 has 13 residues. The CDR3 sequence is CASSSSRFNEQYF. CDR3 nucleotides: TGTGCCAGCAGTTCCTCGAGATTCAACGAGCAGTACTTC.

This clonotype was counted ten times or more. The V gene is TRBV7-2, the J gene TRBJ2-7, with 8 bases fitting TRBD2. This CDR3 spans 15 amino acids. Germline V gene lookup returns CDR1 SGHTA and CDR2 FQGNSA. V lost 3 bases, J lost 1 base, and 5 bases stayed unmatched. CDR3 residues: CASSLSSGLSYEQYF. CDR3 nucleotides: TGTGCCAGCAGCTTGTCTAGCGGGTTATCCTACGAGCAGTACTTC.

This clonotype was seen ten or more times. The rearrangement joins TRBV2 to TRBJ2-7; 7 positions match TRBD1. The length of the CDR3 is 13 residues. Trimming removed 5 bases from V and 2 bases from J; junction bases left unmatched: 3. In germline, CDR1 is SNHLY, CDR2 FYNNEI. The CDR3 nucleotides read TGTGCCAGCAGTTTCGGACAGGCCTACGAGCAGTACTTC. Encoded protein: CASSFGQAYEQYF.

This clonotype has at least ten counts. The CDR3 nucleotides read TGTGCCAGCAGTTACAGCGGCTCCTATAATTCACCCCTCCACTTT. It codes for CASSYSGSYNSPLHF. This chain joins TRBV6-6 and TRBJ1-6; D is ambiguous. Germline V CDR1 and CDR2: MNHNY, SVGAGI (reference sequence). The CDR3 contains 15 residues. V shed 2 bases and J shed 0 bases, with 5 bases lying between them.

The rearrangement joins TRBV6-5 to TRBJ2-7; TRBD1 matches at 7 bases. Germline CDR1 MNHEY, CDR2 SVGAGI. CDR3 length: 14 amino acids. V trimming: 2 bases; J trimming: 5 bases; junction bases outside the gene matches: 6. CDR3 nucleotide sequence: TGTGCCAGCAGTTACACGACAGGGTTCAACGAGCAGTACTTC. It codes for CASSYTTGFNEQYF.

There are many counts of this clonotype. The V and J genes are TRBV2 and TRBJ2-2; possible D gene TRBD2, 6 bases. The germline V gene encodes CDR1 SNHLY and CDR2 FYNNEI. V gave up 7 bases and J gave up 0 bases, with 12 bases separating them. The CDR3 is 15 amino acids. The CDR3 sequence: CASTRDSTNTGELFF. Written as DNA, the CDR3 is TGTGCCAGCACTCGGGACTCGACGAACACCGGGGAGCTGTTTTTT.

The chain is built from TRBV20-1 and TRBJ2-5; no clear D gene. The CDR3 is 13 amino acids. From germline, CDR1 is DFQATT and CDR2 SNEGSKA (reference sequence). The V end lost 8 bases, the J end lost 4 bases, and 17 bases lay between the germline ends. CDR3 coding DNA: TGCAGTTCCCTCCCCCCAATGGGAGAGACCCAGTACTTC. This encodes CSSLPPMGETQYF.

The J gene is TRBJ2-7, the V gene TRBV29-1, with 9 positions matching TRBD2. The CDR3 runs 18 residues. Trimming cost V 3 bases and J 5 bases; bases outside gene matches: 20. Germline CDR1 reads SQVTM; CDR2 reads ANQGSEA. In nucleotides, the CDR3 is TGCAGCGTTGAGGGAACGACAGATTTAGCGGGAGCAGGCCACGAGCAGTACTTC. This translates into CSVEGTTDLAGAGHEQYF.

This clonotype was counted ten times or more. This chain uses TRBV6-5 with TRBJ2-7; TRBD2 agrees at 10 bases. Unmatched junction bases numbered 11, after V lost 6 bases and J lost 6 bases. The germline gives CDR1 MNHEY, CDR2 SVGAGI. The CDR3 covers 15 residues. The CDR3 loop reads CASSSTSGPPGEQYF. CDR3 coding DNA: TGTGCCAGCAGCTCGACTAGCGGGCCCCCAGGCGAGCAGTACTTC.

This clonotype showed up many times. This rearrangement joins TRBV4-1 to TRBJ2-5; unclear D gene. This CDR3 contains 14 residues. Germline lookup yields CDR1 MGHRA and CDR2 YSYEKL. Between the trimmed V and J ends, which lost 0 bases and 3 bases, there was a span of 8 bases. The CDR3 coding sequence is TGCGCCAGCAGCCAAGAAAGCCTAGAAGAGACCCAGTACTTC. Its protein product is CASSQESLEETQYF.

The sample holds many counts of this clonotype. V usage is TRBV24-1 and J usage is TRBJ1-1, with TRBD1 matching 9 bases. CDR3 length: 13 residues. CDR1 is KGHDR, CDR2 SFDVKD, per germline. V dropped 10 bases and J dropped 4; count of bases not matched to a gene: 6. The CDR3: CATTGGRSTEAFF. As DNA, the CDR3 is TGTGCCACGACAGGGGGGAGGAGCACTGAAGCTTTCTTT.

In this sample, this clonotype turned up many times. The chain has TRBV11-3 and TRBJ2-5; 8 nucleotides agree with TRBD2. J was trimmed by 4 bases and V by 3 bases; bases with no gene match: 10. The CDR3 runs to 16 residues. Germline V gene sequence: CDR1 SGHNT, CDR2 YENEEA. CDR3 bases: TGTGCCAGCAGCTTCTCACCGGGACTAGTAGGAGAGACCCAGTACTTC. Protein sequence: CASSFSPGLVGETQYF.

This clonotype has at least ten counts. This sequence joins TRBV2 and TRBJ2-2; D possibly corresponds to TRBD2 (6 bases). Trimming left V 2 bases short and J 7 bases short, with 8 bases between. This CDR3 is built from 13 residues. In germline, CDR1 is SNHLY, CDR2 FYNNEI. The CDR3: CASSEQGGGELFF. DNA of the CDR3: TGTGCCAGCAGTGAACAGGGAGGCGGGGAGCTGTTTTTT.

This clonotype has just a few counts. The rearrangement links TRBV10-3 to TRBJ2-5, with D possibly being TRBD1 (6 bases). The length of the CDR3 is 13 residues. The V and J ends lost 6 bases and 5 bases respectively, with 13 bases between them. The germline V gene encodes CDR1 ENHRY and CDR2 SYGVKD. The CDR3 loop is CAIRQGPGETQYF. For the CDR3, the DNA is TGTGCCATCAGACAGGGACCTGGGGAGACCCAGTACTTC.

This chain connects TRBV9 to TRBJ2-4; 8 bases map to TRBD2. V was pared by 0 bases and J by 8 bases, with 7 bases of the junction left unmatched. The length of the CDR3 is 15 residues. The germline V gene encodes CDR1 SGDLS and CDR2 YYNGEE. The CDR3 DNA sequence: TGTGCCAGCAGCGTAGCTACTAGCGGCGGGGACATTCAGTACTTC. Translated, it gives CASSVATSGGDIQYF.

This clonotype turned up a few times. V gene TRBV7-3 combines with J gene TRBJ2-7; 9 bases agree with TRBD1. This CDR3 is 14 amino acids long. The germline V gene encodes CDR1 SGHTA and CDR2 FQGTGA. J was trimmed by 7 bases and V by 5 bases; bases with no gene match: 9. The CDR3: CASSVGTGRDEQYF. The CDR3 region has the DNA TGTGCCAGCAGCGTAGGGACAGGGAGGGATGAGCAGTACTTC.

The gene calls are TRBV20-1 and TRBJ1-2, with a tentative D call TRBD1 (6 bases). V dropped 0 bases and J dropped 1 base, with 15 bases sitting between them. CDR3 length: 16 residues. The germline V gene has CDR1 DFQATT and CDR2 SNEGSKA (reference sequence). CDR3 coding DNA: TGCAGTGCTAGAGATCGGGAAGGGGGAGGTAACTATGGCTACACCTTC. Encoded protein: CSARDREGGGNYGYTF.

The J gene is TRBJ1-2, the V gene TRBV7-9, with no clear D. Per the germline V gene, CDR1 is SEHNR and CDR2 is FQNEAQ (reference sequence). This CDR3 comprises 13 residues. Trimming shortened V by 5 bases and J by 2 bases, and 9 bases separated the two germline ends. CDR3 region: CASSSQQNYGYTF. The CDR3 region has the DNA TGTGCCAGCAGCAGTCAACAGAACTATGGCTACACCTTC. Full variable domain (rest looked up from reference TRBV7-9 and TRBJ1-2): DTGVSQNPRHKITKRGQNVTFRCDPISEHNRLYWYRQTLGQGPEFLTYFQNEAQLEKSRLLSDRFSAERPKGSFSTLEIQRTEQGDSAMYLCASSSQQNYGYTFGSGTRLTVV.

The rearrangement links TRBV24-1 to TRBJ2-7, with 8 positions matching TRBD2. This CDR3 has 12 amino acids. CDR1 is KGHDR and CDR2 is SFDVKD in the germline V gene. Losses at the gene ends were 8 bases for V and 2 bases for J; bases not matched to a gene: 1. The CDR3 is CATTGRAYEQYF. The DNA of the CDR3 is TGTGCCACCACCGGGAGGGCCTACGAGCAGTACTTC.

The V call is TRBV2, the J call TRBJ2-2; D is perhaps TRBD2 (6 bases). Germline V CDR1 and CDR2: SNHLY, FYNNEI. Trimming took 5 bases from V and 6 from J, leaving 10 bases between them. The length of the CDR3 is 13 residues. The CDR3 region is CASSFGEAGELFF. CDR3 sequence (DNA): TGTGCCAGCAGTTTTGGGGAGGCCGGGGAGCTGTTTTTT.

This clonotype came up a few times. V gene TRBV14 combines with J gene TRBJ2-1, with 8 bases lining up with TRBD2. With V trimmed by 3 bases and J by 4 bases, 20 bases remained unmatched. Germline loops: CDR1 SGHDN, CDR2 FVKESK. This CDR3 is 20 amino acids long. This CDR3 is CASSHTRQLGLAKPYNEQFF. The CDR3 coding sequence is TGTGCCAGCAGCCACACCCGACAGCTTGGACTAGCTAAGCCTTACAATGAGCAGTTCTTC.

The V and J genes are TRBV29-1 and TRBJ1-1; D gene ambiguous. Germline lookup yields CDR1 SQVTM and CDR2 ANQGSEA. The CDR3 consists of 14 residues. V lost 5 bases and J lost 0, with 13 bases in between. The CDR3 bases are TGCAGCGTTCGAATACTCTATCTGAACACTGAAGCTTTCTTT. It yields the protein CSVRILYLNTEAFF.

This chain uses TRBV2 with TRBJ2-2, with 9 nucleotides matching TRBD1. J was trimmed by 4 bases and V by 4 bases; bases with no gene match: 10. This CDR3 has 17 residues. Germline CDR1 is SNHLY and CDR2 is FYNNEI. CDR3 region: CASSGTLTGGGTGELFF. The CDR3 region has the DNA TGTGCCAGCAGTGGGACTTTAACAGGGGGCGGCACCGGGGAGCTGTTTTTT.

The gene calls are TRBV7-9 and TRBJ2-2; TRBD2 matches at 7 bases. V trimming: 5 bases; J trimming: 5 bases; junction bases outside the gene matches: 8. Looked up from germline, CDR1 is SEHNR and CDR2 is FQNEAQ (reference sequence). This CDR3 has 15 amino acids. CDR3 protein: CASSQDWRETGELFF. The CDR3, as DNA: TGTGCCAGCAGCCAAGACTGGCGGGAGACCGGGGAGCTGTTTTTT.